The text below deals with one TCR beta chain. This specimen comes from a study of Tregs in tolerant kidney transplant recipients. The nonmyeloablative bone marrow transplants came from related graft donors, with transient mixed chimerism. The method was immunoSEQ multiplex PCR; TCRdb's version includes in-frame clones alone and lacks a portion of them. Among approximately 60,000 clones, more than 75% were seen once, and the ten largest hold 3.8%. Germline V gene sequence: CDR1 SGHRS, CDR2 YFSETQ. Trimming at V came to 3 bases and at J to 6 bases, leaving 6 bases not matched to a gene. There are 16 residues in the CDR3.

The source material was CD4+ T cells from blood (PBMCs), sampled 6 months after the transplant. This sequence joins TRBV5-1 and TRBJ2-3; TRBD2 matches at 14 bases. The TCR was taken from a human patient who received a combined kidney and bone marrow transplant. Some of the T cells might come from the graft donor. Here the CDR3 reads CASSSTRLAGGDTQYF. The CDR3 DNA follows: TGCGCCAGCAGCTCGACAAGACTAGCGGGGGGGGATACGCAGTATTTT.